Following are 4 T cell receptor beta chains from one sample sequenced in a study of CD8 T cells in ankylosing spondylitis. TCRdb re-called the 5' RACE reads with MiXCR, one entry per CDR3 protein. The repertoire holds around 150,000 distinct CDR3 sequences, with under 35% as singletons. Sequencing was performed on synovial fluid, either unsorted or a sorted T cell fraction (not recorded which). Source of these receptors: a male donor with ankylosing spondylitis.

This clonotype appeared a few times. This chain links TRBV20-1 with TRBJ2-1; D is unclear. The V end was cut by 1 base, the J end by 5 bases, with 12 bases between. Per the germline V gene, CDR1 is DFQATT and CDR2 is SNEGSKA (reference sequence). This CDR3 has 14 residues. The DNA for the CDR3 is TGCAGTGCTAGAGTAGGCCCGGGTCACAATGAGCAGTTCTTC. Translating gives CSARVGPGHNEQFF.

V gene TRBV1 combines with J gene TRBJ2-1; TRBD2 was called by the table and not checked on the DNA. TRBV1 is a known pseudogene. The CDR3 consists of 18 residues. The CDR3 coding sequence is TGCACCAGCAGCCAAGAGCGTAGCGGGGGGGCCTGTGACAATGAGCAGTTCTTC. Its protein product is CTSSQERSGGACDNEQFF.

There are a few counts of this clonotype. J is TRBJ2-1 and V is TRBV5-1; 11 nucleotides align to TRBD2. The CDR3 length is 15 residues. The trim removed 3 bases at V and 3 bases at J, leaving 2 bases unmatched. The V gene's germline CDR1 is SGHRS and CDR2 YFSETQ. The CDR3 nucleotides are TGCGCCAGCAGCTCCACTAGCGGGGGCTACAATGAGCAGTTCTTC. This translates into CASSSTSGGYNEQFF. Using reference TRBV5-1 and TRBJ2-1 for the parts outside the CDR3, the full variable domain is KAGVTQTPRYLIKTRGQQVTLSCSPISGHRSVSWYQQTPGQGLQFLFEYFSETQRNKGNFPGRFSGRQFSNSRSEMNVSTLELGDSALYLCASSSTSGGYNEQFFGPGTRLTVL.

V is TRBV2 and J is TRBJ2-5; 8 nucleotides match TRBD2. The J segment lost 5 bases and the V segment lost 8 bases, leaving 10 bases of the junction unmatched. Germline assignment: CDR1 SNHLY and CDR2 FYNNEI. This CDR3 region has 14 residues. The CDR3 loop reads CASGRGTRPETQYF. The CDR3 bases are TGTGCCAGCGGACGGGGGACTAGACCGGAGACCCAGTACTTC.